Given below is one T cell receptor (beta chain) in context. The antigen remains undetermined. This sample stems from a study of neoadjuvant nivolumab and ipilimumab in lung cancer. Notes on the study in general: Compared with tumor-adjacent uninvolved lung, resected tumors showed greater richness and clonality. Resected-tumor TCR richness correlated positively with pretherapy blood richness. TCR sequencing covered a small number of samples.

Germline CDR1 reads SGHDN; CDR2 reads FVKESK. CDR3 length: 14 amino acids. After removal of 8 bases from V and 5 bases from J, the junction contained 9 bases not matched to a gene. Assay: immunoSEQ multiplex PCR; the TCRdb copy retains only in-frame clones and omits some. This sample has approximately 5,000 clones, with about nine tenths found just once. Here the sequenced sample was blood, taken after neoadjuvant nivolumab, alone or with ipilimumab, at or shortly before surgery. The TCR sequence derives from an adult with non-small cell lung cancer. Some clones in this sample may be carry-over from other donors' samples. The gene calls are TRBV14 and TRBJ2-1, with 7 bases aligning to TRBD1. As DNA, the CDR3 is TGTGCCAGCCGTGACAGGGAGTATCACAATGAGCAGTTCTTC. Its translation is CASRDREYHNEQFF.